This T cell receptor beta chain was sequenced during a study of T cell responses to AZD1222 COVID-19 vaccine. With regard to this clone: Its antigen is not identified.

Overall study results and limits: Baseline seropositivity occurred in only 5 or 6 AZD1222 recipients. CD4 TCRs linked to vaccination spanned spike, dominating at 160-218 and 743-854. Every sample of the repertoires postdated the peak T cell response.

The CDR3 has 14 amino acids. The V and J ends lost 5 bases and 5 bases, in that order; junction bases with no gene match: 5. The V gene's germline CDR1 is MNHEY and CDR2 SMNVEV (reference sequence). Assay: immunoSEQ multiplex PCR; the TCRdb copy retains only in-frame clones and omits some. The sample has just over 70,000 clones; 85% are singletons. Specimen: peripheral blood, collected on day 0 of AZD1222 vaccination. J is TRBJ2-2 and V is TRBV27, with 7 bases matching TRBD1. This receptor was obtained from an adult in good health. Written as DNA, the CDR3 is TGTGCCAGCAGTCTCACAGGGGTAACCGGGGAGCTGTTTTTT. It is translated as CASSLTGVTGELFF.